This T cell receptor (beta chain) was identified during a study of Ad26.COV2.S vaccination and SARS-CoV-2 variants. Study-wide background: The authors gave Ad26.COV2.S intramuscularly, either once or twice 56 days apart.

The CDR3 has 16 amino acids. V dropped 5 bases and J dropped 5 bases, with 21 bases sitting between them. CDR1 and CDR2 from the germline V gene are MNHEY and SMNVEV (reference sequence). Study-wide results and caveats: There was reportedly substantial breadth in spike-specific CD8+ and CD4+ T cell responses after vaccination. The TCR breadth and depth analyses may have understated or missed part of the total T cell responses.

Only in-frame clones appear in the TCRdb table, and some are missing; sequencing was by immunoSEQ multiplex PCR. The data hold approximately 340,000 clones, with 80% to 90% observed a single time. Details on this clone: The antigen remains undetermined.

Regarding treatment: some 20 received Ad26.COV2.S at low or high dose, single or two shots; 5 received placebo; per-sample allocation not given. All samples were drawn on day 63, counting from the first vaccine or placebo injection. This person who donated was an adult of 18-55 years in Boston. The sequences come from peripheral blood, collected in a trial of Ad26.COV2.S vaccine versus placebo. This chain uses TRBV27 with TRBJ2-5; no firm D call. The source of this sequence is a person aged 18-65 years who received the Ad26.COV2.S COVID-19 vaccine or a placebo. The CDR3 sequence: CASSLWTQGSVETQYF. DNA of the CDR3: TGTGCCAGCAGTCTCTGGACCCAAGGCTCTGTGGAGACCCAGTACTTC.